The source of this T cell receptor beta chain is a study of cytomegalovirus exposure and HLA in healthy donors. The CDR3 extends over 14 amino acids. The germline V gene encodes CDR1 SGHTA and CDR2 FQGNSA. V was pared by 3 bases and J by 9 bases, with 15 bases between. With 60 Vbeta and 13 Jbeta primers, the PCR was carried out. Assay used: immunoSEQ multiplex PCR; TCRdb lists only in-frame clones, some missing. The data contain 150,000 to 200,000 clones, roughly 85% of them seen just once; the ten biggest clones take up over 12%. Sequencing was performed on PBMCs. This chain connects TRBV7-2 to TRBJ1-5; TRBD1 might be the D (6 bases). The sequence was collected from a man aged 50 to 59 in good health and CMV-seropositive. The CDR3 coding sequence is TGTGCCAGCAGCTTTTCGGACAGTGCGCGGCCCCAGCATTTT. This sequence encodes CASSFSDSARPQHF.